These T cell receptor beta chains were read from a single sample in a study of shared clonotypes between healthy human individuals. This table comes from immunoSEQ multiplex PCR, and its TCRdb copy is limited to in-frame clones, with some not included. The sample has more than 200,000 clones; approximately 65% are singletons. Material: memory CD4+ T cells sorted from blood. These receptors all stem from a man aged 30 to 45 in good health. CDR3s include the opening cysteine and the closing phenylalanine or tryptophan. A D gene is named only where the DNA matches it firmly. Rows may omit the clone size; those that give it use once, few, many or a size class.

D,size,V,J,CDR3,DNA
.,.,TRBV7-8,TRBJ2-7,CASSLVSGYEQYF,TGTGCCAGCAGCTTAGTTTCGGGCTACGAGCAGTACTTC
TRBD1,.,TRBV28,TRBJ2-1,CASQTGGSYNEQFF,TGTGCCAGCCAGACAGGGGGATCCTACAATGAGCAGTTCTTC
.,.,TRBV2,TRBJ2-2,CASSVLGPPGELFF,TGTGCCAGCAGTGTCCTGGGACCTCCCGGGGAGCTGTTTTTT
.,.,TRBV28,TRBJ2-1,CASRNKRSHEQFF,TGTGCCAGCAGGAACAAGAGATCTCATGAGCAGTTCTTC
.,.,TRBV7-2,TRBJ2-7,CASSLVNPEYSAQYF,TGTGCCAGCAGCTTAGTAAACCCGGAATATAGCGCGCAGTACTTC
.,.,TRBV5-1,TRBJ1-3,CASSLVPASGNTIYF,TGCGCCAGCAGCTTGGTACCTGCATCTGGAAACACCATATATTTT
.,many,TRBV5-1,TRBJ2-7,CASSLGLQVSYEQYF,TGCGCCAGCAGCTTGGGGCTCCAAGTGAGCTACGAGCAGTACTTC
TRBD1,many,TRBV28,TRBJ2-1,CASSFYRGATYNEQFF,TGTGCCAGCAGTTTCTACAGGGGTGCGACCTACAATGAGCAGTTCTTC
.,.,TRBV18,TRBJ2-7,CASSPDNEQYF,TGTGCCAGCTCACCCGACAACGAGCAGTACTTC
.,few,TRBV29-1,TRBJ1-3,CSVRTSGNTIYF,TGCAGCGTTAGGACCTCTGGAAACACCATATATTTT
TRBD2,.,TRBV29-1,TRBJ2-3,CSGGRESDTQYF,TGCAGCGGCGGGAGGGAGTCAGATACGCAGTATTTT
TRBD2,medium-sized,TRBV10-2,TRBJ2-5,CASRLAGQETQYF,TGCGCCAGCAGACTAGCGGGACAAGAGACCCAGTACTTC
.,few,TRBV9,TRBJ1-1,CASSPGVGLFEAFF,TGTGCCAGCAGCCCGGGGGTGGGCCTTTTTGAAGCTTTCTTT